This T cell receptor beta chain was retrieved from a study of cytomegalovirus exposure and HLA in healthy donors. Germline assignment: CDR1 GTSNPN and CDR2 SVGIG (reference sequence). V lost 1 base and J lost 7, with 23 bases in between. This CDR3 region has 17 residues. Method: immunoSEQ multiplex PCR; TCRdb's copy keeps in-frame clones and lacks some. The sample records over 200,000 clones, over 75% being singletons. General study points: Per published reports, the classifier diagnosed cytomegalovirus status with high specificity and sensitivity. That first-cohort TCR clusters tended to co-occur in the 120 or so validation repertoires was found in a later analysis.

In regard to this clone: Antigen specificity is unknown.

The V call is TRBV30, the J call TRBJ1-5, with D perhaps TRBD1 (5 bases). This TCR derives from a woman younger than 35 in good health and CMV-seropositive. The sample consisted of PBMCs. CDR3 protein: CAWSETVDPRVRQPQHF. The CDR3 nucleotides are TGTGCCTGGAGTGAGACGGTCGACCCCAGGGTACGGCAGCCCCAGCATTTT.